This T cell receptor (beta chain) is from a study of T cell repertoires in cytomegalovirus infection (dated by TCRdb to the late 2010s). With regard to the full study: Peptide stimulations targeted recently identified HLA-C-restricted CMV epitopes, whose presentation resists viral immunomodulation, together with well-studied HLA-B-restricted epitopes. Donor HLA type was relevant to the analysis, because carriage of CMV infection together with the matching HLA type was indicated by public TCR beta signatures. Summary of the overall study and its limitations: The ex vivo response was dominated by HLA-C-restricted CMV-specific TCR beta clonotypes, and the single most frequent clonotype in two of eight donors was supplied by these HLA-C-restricted clonotypes. Carriers of CMV infection plus the relevant HLA type were discriminated by the cumulative frequency of public TCR beta family members in the study cohort and in an independent approximately 340-donor cohort.

On this clonotype itself: Which antigen it targets is not known. No much larger clone exists at a distance of one base, and base qualities are not known.

TCRdb names Illumina HiSeq 1500 as the instrument used. The public reads were run again by TCRdb, first through fastp at Q25 and then through MiXCR, and only productive beta chains were kept. CDR3 protein duplicates are merged, each entry listing the most common genes and DNA. This sample gives a few hundred thousand distinct CDR3 sequences in total; roughly a fifth of them show up just once. About 21% of the sample rests with the top ten. Including cysteine and phenylalanine, the CDR3 has 14 amino acids. Only the CDR3 DNA stays, 42 bases, in frame from base 1. In the germline V gene, CDR1 corresponds to SNHLY and CDR2 to FYNNEI. V loses 11 bases at its end and J loses 2 bases; junction bases beyond the gene matches: 9. The treatment or condition tag for this specimen amounts to: in vitro stimulation with specific CMV peptide epitopes to enrich CMV-specific T cells.

The clonotype comes from a human donor in good health (CMV status not recorded). Some clones in this sample may be carry-over from other donors' samples. The source was cultured PBMCs, collected from culture after CMV antigen stimulation. This chain joins TRBV2 to TRBJ2-3, with 8 bases in between that match TRBD1. The DNA reads as follows: TGTGCCTTTCCGACAGGGGCGAACACAGATACGCAGTATTTT. Its coded protein is CAFPTGANTDTQYF. The entire variable domain, with the stretches around the CDR3 drawn from the reference TRBV2 and TRBJ2-3 proteins, is EPEVTQTPSHQVTQMGQEVILRCVPISNHLYFYWYRQILGQKVEFLVSFYNNEISEKSEIFDDQFSVERPDGSNFTLKIRSTKLEDSAMYFCAFPTGANTDTQYFGPGTRLTVL.